This entry lists 19 T cell receptor beta chains sequenced from one sample in a study of shared clonotypes between healthy human individuals (dated by TCRdb to the early 2020s). The library was generated by the immunoSEQ multiplex PCR assay. TCRdb limited this immuneACCESS table to in-frame rearrangements with V and J called. A share of clones is missing; checked studies link under half to unresolved V genes, and the rest is unexplained. This sample gives approximately 480,000 clones in total; about 75% of them show up just once. Roughly an eighth of the sample goes to the ten largest clones. The sequenced sample consisted of PBMCs. Receptor source: a woman between 35 and 50 years old in good health. Some clones in this sample may be carry-over from other donors' samples.

V and J are TRBV6-1 and TRBJ2-7; D uncertain. The germline V gene encodes CDR1 MNHNS and CDR2 SASEGT. The V end was cut by 5 bases, the J end by 0 bases, with 11 bases between. The CDR3 has 14 residues. The CDR3 sequence: CASSFIPSSYEQYF. The CDR3 region has the DNA TGTGCCAGCAGTTTCATACCAAGCTCCTACGAGCAGTACTTC.

This clone was observed a single time. Written as DNA, the CDR3 is TGTGCCAGCAGTAGGACTAGCGGGAGGAGCAATGAGCAGTTCTTC. This sequence encodes CASSRTSGRSNEQFF. V usage is TRBV6-5 and J usage is TRBJ2-1; 14 positions match TRBD2. This CDR3 is built from 15 residues. V lost 5 bases, J lost 6 bases, and 3 bases stayed unmatched. The germline CDR1 and CDR2 sequences are MNHEY and SVGAGI.

This chain joins TRBV18 and TRBJ1-1, with 10 bases lining up with TRBD1. Germline V gene sequence: CDR1 KGHSH, CDR2 LQKENI. The CDR3 extends over 17 amino acids. V shed 5 bases, J shed 4 bases, and the junction held 13 bases outside the gene matches. DNA of the CDR3: TGTGCCAGCTCAGCGCTCCCGGGACAGGGGAAAAGCACTGAAGCTTTCTTT. Its protein is CASSALPGQGKSTEAFF.

The CDR3 loop reads CASSSDRGVPFF. The CDR3 bases are TGTGCCAGCAGCTCGGACAGGGGAGTGCCTTTCTTT. The rearrangement joins TRBV11-2 to TRBJ1-1; 9 positions match TRBD1. With 4 bases clipped from V and 12 bases from J, the junction kept 6 bases outside the gene matches. CDR1 is SGHAT and CDR2 is FQNNGV in the germline V gene. The CDR3 totals 12 residues.

The CDR3: CASSLDRFNQPQHF. The CDR3 DNA reads as TGTGCCAGCAGCTTGGACAGGTTTAATCAGCCCCAGCATTTT. The chain is built from TRBV11-2 and TRBJ1-5; 7 bases agree with TRBD1. The V gene end was trimmed by 3 bases and the J gene end by 4 bases; junction bases not matched to a gene: 3. In germline, CDR1 is SGHAT, CDR2 FQNNGV. The CDR3 runs to 14 residues.

The gene calls are TRBV7-3 and TRBJ2-1, with D perhaps assigned TRBD1 or TRBD2 (5 bases each). This CDR3 comprises 13 residues. Germline V lookup: CDR1 SGHTA, CDR2 FQGTGA. V was clipped by 2 bases and J by 9 bases, with 11 bases between them. The CDR3 coding sequence is TGTGCCAGCAGCTTAGGGACGGGGATTGAGCAGTTCTTC. This sequence encodes CASSLGTGIEQFF. The whole variable domain, filled in from reference TRBV7-3 and TRBJ2-1, reads GAGVSQTPSNKVTEKGKYVELRCDPISGHTALYWYRQSLGQGPEFLIYFQGTGAADDSGLPNDRFFAVRPEGSVSTLKIQRTERGDSAVYLCASSLGTGIEQFFGPGTRLTVL.

The CDR3, as DNA: TGTGCCAGCAGTTTAGTCCCGGGGACAGGGGGGTGGGAAGCTTTCTTT. It translates to CASSLVPGTGGWEAFF. V usage is TRBV28 and J usage is TRBJ1-1; 11 bases are a match to TRBD1. The CDR3 has 16 residues. V trimming: 2 bases; J trimming: 8 bases; junction bases outside the gene matches: 10. Germline V CDR1 and CDR2: MDHEN, SYDVKM.

The chain carries TRBV7-9 and TRBJ2-2; 9 nucleotides match TRBD1. With V trimmed by 4 bases and J by 6 bases, 3 bases remained unmatched. CDR1 and CDR2 (germline): SEHNR, FQNEAQ (reference sequence). CDR3 length: 14 residues. The CDR3 loop reads CASSWGQGPGELFF. Here the CDR3 DNA reads TGTGCCAGCAGCTGGGGACAGGGACCCGGGGAGCTGTTTTTT.

The chain uses TRBV28 and TRBJ2-1; no clear D. Germline CDR1 MDHEN, CDR2 SYDVKM. Trimming stripped 4 bases from V and 2 bases from J, with 3 bases between. The CDR3 consists of 12 residues. CDR3 coding DNA: TGTGCCAGCAGTTCCGCCTACAATGAGCAGTTCTTC. Its protein is CASSSAYNEQFF.

The rearrangement uses TRBV28 and TRBJ1-5, with 10 bases identical to TRBD1. Germline CDR1 reads MDHEN; CDR2 reads SYDVKM. The CDR3 contains 15 residues. The trim removed 5 bases at V and 5 bases at J, leaving 6 bases unmatched. The CDR3 spells CASSPSDRGDQPQHF. CDR3 coding DNA: TGTGCCAGCAGTCCCTCGGACAGGGGGGATCAGCCCCAGCATTTT.

This rearrangement joins TRBV7-3 to TRBJ2-2; 9 bases agree with TRBD2. Trimming at V came to 1 base and at J to 4 bases, leaving 7 bases not matched to a gene. Germline-derived CDR1 and CDR2 are SGHTA and FQGTGA. The CDR3 consists of 17 residues. The DNA of the CDR3 is TGTGCCAGCAGCTTAATTTTTAGCGGGAGCTCCACCGGGGAGCTGTTTTTT. Residues: CASSLIFSGSSTGELFF.

The CDR3 spells CASSLSLASHTDTQYF. In nucleotides, the CDR3 is TGTGCCAGCAGCTTGAGCCTAGCGAGCCACACAGATACGCAGTATTTT. This sequence joins TRBV5-6 and TRBJ2-3; weak D call: TRBD2 (6 bases). The CDR3 loop spans 16 amino acids. Deletions cut 1 base from V and 2 bases from J, with 14 bases between. Germline V gene sequence: CDR1 SGHDT, CDR2 YYEEEE.

J is TRBJ1-2 and V is TRBV6-5; D not resolved. The CDR3 loop spans 14 amino acids. V was trimmed by 7 bases and J by 6 bases, leaving 18 bases between them. From germline, CDR1 is MNHEY and CDR2 SVGAGI. The CDR3 DNA reads TGTGCCAGCAAAAGGGCGGTCGAGGTGGATGGCTACACCTTC. Protein: CASKRAVEVDGYTF.

This sequence joins TRBV6-1 and TRBJ2-3, with TRBD2 identical over 11 bases. With 5 bases clipped from V and 4 bases from J, the junction kept 5 bases outside the gene matches. Germline loops: CDR1 MNHNS, CDR2 SASEGT. There are 15 residues in the CDR3. The CDR3 is CASSKLAGVADTQYF. The CDR3 bases are TGTGCCAGCAGTAAACTAGCGGGAGTGGCAGATACGCAGTATTTT.

As DNA, the CDR3 is TGTGCCAGCAGCTCTGGATTCAGTGGGGCGGGGGAGACCCAGTACTTC. Translated: CASSSGFSGAGETQYF. V gene TRBV5-5 combines with J gene TRBJ2-5, with D possibly TRBD2 on 6 matching bases. Trimming took off 3 bases at V and 5 bases at J, with 20 bases between the two ends. This CDR3 spans 16 amino acids. CDR1 SGHKS and CDR2 YYEKEE come from the germline V gene (reference sequence).

This chain joins TRBV29-1 and TRBJ2-7, with TRBD2 matching over 14 bases. V shed 7 bases and J 7 bases; nucleotides not matched to a gene: 9. Germline V CDR1 and CDR2: SQVTM, ANQGSEA. The CDR3 runs 14 residues. The CDR3 region is CSARGTSGSREQYF. The CDR3 DNA is TGCAGCGCCCGGGGGACTAGCGGGAGCCGGGAGCAGTACTTC.

A note on this clone: A much larger clonotype is one base distant, so this may be a read error. The chain couples TRBV5-1 to TRBJ2-1; TRBD2 aligns across 10 bases. Germline trimming cut 3 bases from V and 4 bases from J; bases unmatched to any gene: 4. This CDR3 contains 15 residues. Germline values: CDR1 SGHRS, CDR2 YFSETQ. CDR3 sequence: CASSSELAGYNEQFF. The DNA for the CDR3 is TGCGCCAGCAGCTCTGAACTAGCGGGATACAATGAGCAGTTCTTC.

The chain uses TRBV10-3 and TRBJ1-6; the D is unclear. V was clipped by 4 bases and J by 12 bases, with 10 bases between them. Germline CDR1 ENHRY, CDR2 SYGVKD. The CDR3 is made up of 12 amino acids. CDR3 sequence: CAISASEGPLHF. The CDR3, as DNA: TGTGCCATCAGTGCTTCAGAAGGACCCCTCCACTTT.

The CDR3 DNA reads as TGTGCCAGCAGCTTAGTGGCTACGGGCGGGGGGCAAGGGGAGCAGTACTTC. This translates into CASSLVATGGGQGEQYF. The rearrangement uses TRBV7-2 and TRBJ2-5, with TRBD2 matching over 8 bases. From germline, CDR1 is SGHTA and CDR2 FQGNSA. This CDR3 is built from 17 residues. The junction had 18 bases not matched to a gene; V was cut back by 1 base and J by 11 bases.